This T cell receptor (beta chain) was sequenced during a study of T cells in narcolepsy. Study results and limitations: HCRT-specific and TRIB2-specific autoreactive clonotypes appeared among same-patient CSF and blood CD4+ clonotypes. No autoreactive T cell clone sequences appeared in some memory CD4+ repertoires. Reportedly, autoreactive clonotypes were serially detected in patients' blood but not controls'.

There are 15 residues in the CDR3. Trimming removed 2 bases from V and 3 bases from J; junction bases left unmatched: 6. Looked up from germline, CDR1 is SQVTM and CDR2 is ANQGSEA. Turning to this clone: Antigen: not known.

Profiling relied on immunoSEQ multiplex PCR, and the TCRdb table lists in-frame clones only, not all of them. The table has tens of thousands of clones, around two thirds seen once; the top ten hold roughly 12%. This TCR was recovered from a human donor in good health. The J gene is TRBJ2-3, the V gene TRBV29-1, with 9 bases aligning to TRBD2. The sample was memory (CD45RA-) CD4+ T cells from blood. The DNA of the CDR3 is TGCAGCGTTGAATTTAGCGGGAGCGTAACAGATACGCAGTATTTT. Amino acids: CSVEFSGSVTDTQYF.